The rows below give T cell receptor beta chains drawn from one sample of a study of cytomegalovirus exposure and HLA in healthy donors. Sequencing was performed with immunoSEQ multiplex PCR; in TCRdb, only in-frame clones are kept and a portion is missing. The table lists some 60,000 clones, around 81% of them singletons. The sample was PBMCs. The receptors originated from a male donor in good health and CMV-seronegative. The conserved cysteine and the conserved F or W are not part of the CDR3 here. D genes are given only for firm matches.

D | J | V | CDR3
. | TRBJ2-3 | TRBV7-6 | ASSLQASPSNTQY
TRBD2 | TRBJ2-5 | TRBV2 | ASNRLAGQETQY
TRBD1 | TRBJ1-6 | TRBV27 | ASSFRGPDSPLH
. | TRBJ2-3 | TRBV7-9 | ASSLADTQY
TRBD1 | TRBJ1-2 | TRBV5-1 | ASSLATGRGDGYT
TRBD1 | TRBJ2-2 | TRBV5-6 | ASSLQDRRTGELF
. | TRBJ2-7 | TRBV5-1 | ASNPDGLSYEQY
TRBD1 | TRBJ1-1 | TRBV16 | ASSQRGTEREEAF
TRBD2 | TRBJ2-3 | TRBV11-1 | ASSLNPSGGAVNTQY
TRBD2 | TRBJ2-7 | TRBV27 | ASSISGDYEQY